This TCR beta chain comes out of a study of CD8+CD57+ T cells in acquired aplastic anemia. This clonotype came up a few times. The antigen remains unidentified. A much larger clone sits a single nucleotide away, making a read error possible. Regarding the study as a whole: With respect to CD8+ Simpson's diversity, patients and controls did not differ significantly.

Profiling that covered TCR beta VDJ and CDR3 relied on genomic DNA as its template. Via MiXCR, TCRdb re-called the reads, giving one row per CDR3 protein. The repertoire holds hundreds of thousands of distinct CDR3 sequences, with more than 25% as singletons. Selection for sequencing was limited to patients who had shown CD8+CD57+ cell expansion by flow cytometry. No therapy had been given to the patients at the time of blood sampling. This CDR3 has 13 residues. Germline values: CDR1 SNHLY, CDR2 FYNNEI. The sequence was collected from a human donor with aplastic anemia. Input material: sorted CD4+, CD8+, or CD8+CD57+ T cells (not recorded which) from PBMCs. The chain couples TRBV2 to TRBJ1-5; the D gene is possibly TRBD1 (6 bases). CDR3 region: CAGRTALNQPQHF. The CDR3 DNA sequence: TGTGCCGGCAGGACAGCCCTTAATCAGCCCCAGCATTTT.